Each of the 5 T cell receptor beta chains below was sequenced from the same sample in a study of T cells in Graves' hyperthyroidism and ophthalmopathy. Authors of the study amplified TCR beta CDR3 regions from RNA transcripts. A first-round RT-PCR of the TCR CDR3 used the HTBI primer set. Via MiXCR, TCRdb re-called the multiplex PCR reads, giving one row per CDR3 protein. In the table there are under 400,000 distinct CDR3 sequences, about a sixth of which are singletons. Sequencing was carried out using blood. All receptors come from a woman aged 18 to 35 with Graves' hyperthyroidism that later progressed to Graves' ophthalmopathy.

V gene TRBV28 combines with J gene TRBJ2-2; 7 bases align to TRBD1. The CDR3 contains 14 residues. The J segment lost 3 bases and the V segment lost 5 bases, leaving 3 bases of the junction unmatched. The germline gives CDR1 MDHEN, CDR2 SYDVKM. The CDR3 sequence: CASSGTVYTGELFF. CDR3 bases: TGTGCCAGCAGTGGGACAGTTTACACCGGGGAGCTGTTTTTT.

In the case of this clonotype: This may come from a read error, since a much larger clone is one base off. The chain combines TRBV3-1 with TRBJ1-4; tentatively, D is TRBD1 (5 bases). Germline CDR1 is LGHDT and CDR2 is YNNKEL (reference sequence). This CDR3 comprises 16 residues. CDR3 loop: CASSQTGGKTNENLFF. The CDR3 DNA sequence: TGTGCCAGCAGCCAAACCGGGGGGAAAACTAATGAAAATCTGTTTTTT.

The chain carries TRBV7-6 and TRBJ2-1; D uncertain. This CDR3 has 12 residues. The ends were cut back, 5 bases at V and 8 bases at J, with 10 bases in the middle. Looked up from germline, CDR1 is SGHVS and CDR2 is FNYEAQ. CDR3 DNA sequence: TGTGCCAGCAGCCCTAATCTCCATGAGCAGTTCTTC. Translation gives CASSPNLHEQFF.

A remark on this clonotype: The junction shows a germline mismatch at one end, possibly a read error. The V gene is TRBV7-7, the J gene TRBJ2-2; possibly TRBD2 for D (6 bases). Germline V gives CDR1 SSHAT, CDR2 FNYEAQ (reference sequence). CDR3 length equals 13 residues. CDR3: CASSRTGVGELFF. The CDR3 DNA follows: TGTGCTAGCAGCCGCACGGGAGTCGGGGAGCTGTTTTTT.

The rearrangement joins TRBV19 to TRBJ1-2, with D possibly matching TRBD1 (5 bases). The germline V and J ends were trimmed by 0 bases and 8 bases, with 13 bases remaining between them. The CDR3 is 14 amino acids. Germline V gives CDR1 LNHDA, CDR2 SQIVND (reference sequence). The CDR3 region has the DNA TGTGCCAGTAGTATAGATCGGGACGCCGGGGGCTACACCTTC. It specifies CASSIDRDAGGYTF.